This T cell receptor beta chain derives from a study of blood T cell repertoires in COVID-19. The overall study: COVID-19 samples, acute and convalescent, were from the United States, Italy and Spain.

Here immunoSEQ multiplex PCR was the method, and the copy in TCRdb shows in-frame clones only, minus some. The table includes under 15,000 clones, over 55% detected once. The CDR3 loop spans 14 amino acids. Germline CDR1 reads SGHTA; CDR2 reads FQGNSA. V dropped 5 bases and J dropped 5 bases, with 15 bases sitting between them. The sample comprised peripheral blood. This rearrangement joins TRBV7-2 to TRBJ2-5; no firm D call. The receptor comes from a man aged 55 to 70 with COVID-19, enrolled during active disease. The CDR3 region is CASSPTFLLETQYF. CDR3 nucleotides: TGTGCCAGCAGCCCGACTTTTCTCCTTGAGACCCAGTACTTC.